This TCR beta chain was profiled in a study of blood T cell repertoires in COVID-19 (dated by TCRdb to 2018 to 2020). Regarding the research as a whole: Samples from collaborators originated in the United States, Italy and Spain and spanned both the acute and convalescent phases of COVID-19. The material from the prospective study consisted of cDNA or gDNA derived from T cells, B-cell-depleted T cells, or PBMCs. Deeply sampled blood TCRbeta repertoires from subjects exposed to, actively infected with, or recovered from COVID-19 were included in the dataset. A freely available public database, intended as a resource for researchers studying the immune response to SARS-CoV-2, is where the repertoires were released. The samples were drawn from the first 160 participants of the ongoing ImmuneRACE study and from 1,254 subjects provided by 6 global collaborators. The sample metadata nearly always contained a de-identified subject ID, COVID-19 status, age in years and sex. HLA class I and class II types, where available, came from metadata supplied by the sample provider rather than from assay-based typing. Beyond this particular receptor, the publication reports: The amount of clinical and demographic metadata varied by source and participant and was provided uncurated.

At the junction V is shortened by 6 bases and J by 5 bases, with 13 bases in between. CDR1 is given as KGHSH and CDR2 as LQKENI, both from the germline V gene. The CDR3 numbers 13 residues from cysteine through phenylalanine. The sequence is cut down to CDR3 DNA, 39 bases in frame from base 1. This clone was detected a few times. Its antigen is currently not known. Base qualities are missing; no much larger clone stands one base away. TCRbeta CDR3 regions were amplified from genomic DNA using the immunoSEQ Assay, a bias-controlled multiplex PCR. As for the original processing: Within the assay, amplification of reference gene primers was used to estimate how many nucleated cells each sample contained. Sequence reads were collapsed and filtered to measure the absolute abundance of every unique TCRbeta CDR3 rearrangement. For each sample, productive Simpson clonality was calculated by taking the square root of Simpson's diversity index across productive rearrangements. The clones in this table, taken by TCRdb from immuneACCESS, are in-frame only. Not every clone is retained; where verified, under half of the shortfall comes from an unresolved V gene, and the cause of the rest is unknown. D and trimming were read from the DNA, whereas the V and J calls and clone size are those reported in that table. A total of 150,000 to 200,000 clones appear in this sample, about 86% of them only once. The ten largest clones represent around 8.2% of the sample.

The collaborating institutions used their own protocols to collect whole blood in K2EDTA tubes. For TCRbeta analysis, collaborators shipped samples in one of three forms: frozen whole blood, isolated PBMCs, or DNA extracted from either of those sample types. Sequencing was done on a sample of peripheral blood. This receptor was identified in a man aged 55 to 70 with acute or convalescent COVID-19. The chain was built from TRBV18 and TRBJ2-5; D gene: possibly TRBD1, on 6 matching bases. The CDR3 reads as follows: CASSLGAGETQYF. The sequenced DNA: TGTGCCAGCTCTCTGGGGGCAGGGGAGACCCAGTACTTC.